This TCR beta chain appears in the sequencing data of a study of T cell responses to AZD1222 COVID-19 vaccine. Sequencing was performed with immunoSEQ multiplex PCR; in TCRdb, only in-frame clones are kept and a portion is missing. Among 130,000 to 150,000 clones, 90% were seen once, and the ten largest hold 3.4%. The V gene lost 1 base and the J gene lost 6 bases, with 15 bases spanning the gap. The CDR3 runs to 15 residues. Germline V gives CDR1 MDHEN, CDR2 SYDVKM. The sequence was obtained from an adult in good health. The V gene is TRBV28, the J gene TRBJ1-2; D remains unclear. The source material was peripheral blood, sampled on day 0 of AZD1222 vaccination. The CDR3 sequence is CASSLLPPNDHGYTF. The CDR3 nucleotides are TGTGCCAGCAGTTTATTGCCCCCTAACGATCATGGCTACACCTTC.